Listed below are T cell receptor beta chains from one sample, sequenced in a study of shared clonotypes between healthy human individuals. Data came from immunoSEQ multiplex PCR; TCRdb stores just in-frame clones and leaves some out. Of about 1.5 million clones detected, 95% to 99% appear once; the ten largest clones hold roughly 0.45%. The sequenced sample was naive CD4+ T cells sorted from blood. The origin of the receptors is a man between 25 and 39 years old in good health. Both conserved end residues are part of each CDR3. Not all rows give a size; the values are once, few, many and, for expanded clones, a class.

abundance	v_gene	j_gene	CDR3aa
-	TRBV2	TRBJ2-2	CASSGQFYTGELFF
-	TRBV2	TRBJ2-7	CASSGGRDFTYEQYF
-	TRBV10-3	TRBJ2-5	CAISEGLGGRETQYF
-	TRBV5-4	TRBJ1-1	CASSLWGGRTEAFF
-	TRBV27	TRBJ1-5	CASSFRDRALRGQPQHF
-	TRBV5-4	TRBJ1-3	CASSVQQGAKGGNTIYF
-	TRBV6-5	TRBJ1-2	CASSYSKGVFGYTF
-	TRBV7-6	TRBJ2-2	CASSLRGRGTGELFF
-	TRBV11-2	TRBJ2-5	CASSPSLKLTETQYF
-	TRBV6-6	TRBJ1-3	CASSFTGSGNTIYF
once	TRBV7-9	TRBJ1-3	CASRSDRDGNTIYF
-	TRBV25-1	TRBJ2-5	CASSEFEETQYF
-	TRBV10-2	TRBJ2-7	CASRTDRTRVEQYF
-	TRBV27	TRBJ2-3	CASSLLTDTQYF
-	TRBV6-1	TRBJ1-1	CASSLRGSTEAFF
-	TRBV6-1	TRBJ2-5	CASSELQETQYF
once	TRBV5-1	TRBJ2-7	CASSFTSGPYEQYF
-	TRBV2	TRBJ2-7	CASSLRLGYEQYF
-	TRBV7-9	TRBJ1-2	CASSWEQGLYGYTF
-	TRBV5-1	TRBJ1-2	CASSLNVGGYTF
once	TRBV19	TRBJ2-1	CASRALAGSSYNEQFF
-	TRBV6-5	TRBJ1-2	CASSYQPRVINYGYTF
-	TRBV21-1	TRBJ1-2	CASSKAIGAAKKGYTF
-	TRBV14	TRBJ1-5	CASSQPGRNQPQHF
-	TRBV29-1	TRBJ2-7	CSVVGGHSSLEQYF
-	TRBV6-1	TRBJ1-5	CASSEWTPPNQPQHF
-	TRBV20-1	TRBJ1-5	CSAASGEAQHF
-	TRBV7-2	TRBJ1-5	CASSLFSATGSSNQPQHF
-	TRBV6-6	TRBJ1-5	CASSSLRGNGNQPQHF